The 8 T cell receptor beta chains given below trace back to one sample, sequenced in a study of T cells after yellow fever vaccination (dated by TCRdb to between 2018 and 2021). The treatment or condition label for this specimen denotes: live attenuated yellow fever vaccine strain. Libraries came from 5' RACE. Sequencing instrument: Illumina HiSeq 2500. Through fastp at Q25 and MiXCR, TCRdb rebuilt clones from the public reads, retaining in-frame beta chains. Under each unique CDR3 protein, matching rows form one entry showing the most common genes and DNA. The sample includes roughly 330,000 distinct CDR3 sequences, with around 7% observed a single time. The ten biggest clones cover over 15% of the sample. The specimen was PBMCs, collected approximately 40 days after the first yellow fever vaccination. These receptors were obtained from a man aged 18 to 30 who received the YFV17D yellow fever vaccine.

This clonotype came up a few times. In nucleotides, the CDR3 is TGCGCCAGCAGCGTGGCCATGGATGGCTACACCTTC. It yields the protein CASSVAMDGYTF. The V call is TRBV4-1, the J call TRBJ1-2, with D unclear. Germline CDR1 is MGHRA and CDR2 is YSYEKL. The CDR3 runs to 12 residues. V gave up 5 bases and J gave up 6 bases, with 10 bases separating them.

V and J are TRBV5-1 and TRBJ1-1; TRBD1 might be the D (6 bases). Germline V CDR1 and CDR2: SGHRS, YFSETQ. V gave up 0 bases and J gave up 3 bases, with 30 bases separating them. This CDR3 has 21 amino acids. The CDR3 sequence is CASSLVGRGIWGIRPDTEAFF. CDR3 nucleotides: TGCGCCAGCAGCTTGGTCGGCAGGGGCATTTGGGGAATTCGGCCGGACACTGAAGCTTTCTTT.

CDR3 in DNA: TGTGCCATCCTGGGTGGGACGACCTACGAGCAGTACGTC. This gives the protein CAILGGTTYEQYV. The chain recombines TRBV2 with TRBJ2-7; D might be TRBD1 or TRBD2, each matching 5 bases. This CDR3 region has 13 residues. Germline V gene data show CDR1 as SNHLY and CDR2 as FYNNEI. V lost 10 bases and J lost 2, with 15 bases in between.

At least ten counts were recorded for this clonotype. The CDR3 coding sequence is TGCGCCAGCAGCCTGGGTTGGGGGGACTACGAGCAGTACTTC. Translated, it gives CASSLGWGDYEQYF. This sequence joins TRBV5-1 and TRBJ2-7, with a weak D call TRBD2 (6 bases). V lost 4 bases to trimming and J lost 3 bases, with 14 bases between them. Germline CDR1 reads SGHRS; CDR2 reads YFSETQ. This CDR3 region has 14 residues. The full variable domain, completed using reference TRBV5-1 and TRBJ2-7, is KAGVTQTPRYLIKTRGQQVTLSCSPISGHRSVSWYQQTPGQGLQFLFEYFSETQRNKGNFPGRFSGRQFSNSRSEMNVSTLELGDSALYLCASSLGWGDYEQYFGPGTRLTVT.

There are many counts of this clonotype. CDR3 sequence reads: CASSLHPSGGPQETQYF. The CDR3 bases are TGTGCCAGCAGTCTCCACCCTAGCGGGGGCCCTCAAGAGACCCAGTACTTC. This chain links TRBV27 with TRBJ2-5, with 10 nucleotides matching TRBD2. The V segment lost 5 bases and the J segment 2 bases; nucleotides outside the gene matches: 11. Germline CDR1 is MNHEY and CDR2 is SMNVEV (reference sequence). The CDR3 is 17 residues long.

This CDR3 is CASRETQGQEPKNIQYF. The DNA of the CDR3 is TGTGCCAGCAGAGAAACTCAGGGACAAGAACCCAAAAACATTCAGTACTTC. The chain is built from TRBV2 and TRBJ2-4; possibly TRBD1 for D (6 bases). The CDR3 loop spans 17 amino acids. V dropped 6 bases and J dropped 2 bases, with 20 bases sitting between them. Looked up from germline, CDR1 is SNHLY and CDR2 is FYNNEI. Variable domain in full (rest from reference TRBV2 and TRBJ2-4): EPEVTQTPSHQVTQMGQEVILRCVPISNHLYFYWYRQILGQKVEFLVSFYNNEISEKSEIFDDQFSVERPDGSNFTLKIRSTKLEDSAMYFCASRETQGQEPKNIQYFGAGTRLSVL.

This chain uses TRBV19 with TRBJ2-2; D might be TRBD2 (5 bases). The germline V gene has CDR1 LNHDA and CDR2 SQIVND (reference sequence). Trimming cost V 7 bases and J 4 bases, with 19 bases left between them. This CDR3 region has 16 residues. CDR3 amino acids: CASTVPNGVTTGELFF. CDR3 in DNA: TGTGCCAGTACAGTACCTAACGGGGTAACCACCGGGGAGCTGTTTTTT.

This clonotype was counted only a few times. The genes are TRBV3-1 and TRBJ2-6; D unclear. This CDR3 contains 14 residues. V dropped 2 bases and J dropped 12 bases, with 14 bases sitting between them. In germline, CDR1 is LGHDT, CDR2 YNNKEL (reference sequence). The CDR3 here is CASSQSPVPPVLTF. The CDR3 DNA reads as TGTGCCAGCAGCCAATCTCCGGTGCCCCCCGTCCTGACTTTC.